This TCR beta chain was identified in a study of T cell responses to AZD1222 COVID-19 vaccine. Concerning this clone: Antigen unknown.

Trimming removed 3 bases from V and 5 bases from J; junction bases left unmatched: 6. Germline lookup yields CDR1 LNHDA and CDR2 SQIVND (reference sequence). The CDR3 extends over 14 amino acids. Study-level points and caveats: A rise in Spike-specific TCR breadth and depth followed two AZD1222 doses.

Profiled with immunoSEQ multiplex PCR; TCRdb holds only in-frame clones, not every one. In the table there are 69,000 or so clones, around 90% of which are singletons. This sequence was found in an adult who received the AZD1222 COVID-19 vaccine. V usage is TRBV19 and J usage is TRBJ2-7; the match to TRBD2 covers 8 bases. Material: peripheral blood, obtained 28 days after the second AZD1222 dose. Written as DNA, the CDR3 is TGTGCCAGTAGTATCCCGGGAGGGCCCCACGAGCAGTACTTC. Its protein product is CASSIPGGPHEQYF.